This T cell receptor beta chain was recorded in a study of cytomegalovirus exposure and HLA in healthy donors. Study context: Early release data held 75 million to 100 million unique TCRs from HLA-typed donors.

Points from the study as a whole: Solely CMV serostatus was available to characterize immune exposure. TCR beta V- and J-gene trimming, according to a later analysis, was linked to a missense DCLRE1C variant.

Primers included in the PCR were 60 Vbeta and 13 Jbeta primers. Clones were sequenced by immunoSEQ multiplex PCR, and TCRdb holds only the in-frame ones, with some missing. The sample has 45,000 to 60,000 clones. About this clone: Antigen unknown.

The ends lost 8 bases at V and 6 bases at J; junction bases unmatched: 10. This CDR3 spans 14 amino acids. Germline V gives CDR1 SNHLY, CDR2 FYNNEI. Sequencing was done on a sample of PBMCs. This TCR came from a woman aged 40 to 49 in good health and CMV-seronegative. V and J are TRBV2 and TRBJ2-3, with 8 bases aligning to TRBD1. This chain's CDR3 is CASWRTGSADTQYF. The CDR3 DNA follows: TGTGCCAGCTGGAGGACAGGGTCTGCGGATACGCAGTATTTT.